These T cell receptor beta chains were read from a single sample in a study of response to subunit inactivated influenza vaccine. TCRdb itself ran the RT-PCR reads through MiXCR, one entry per CDR3 protein. The top ten hold approximately 7.8% of the sample, which has around 250,000 distinct CDR3 sequences, less than 15% seen once. The input for sequencing was non-naive T cells sorted from PBMCs, taken 14 days before vaccination. These receptors originate from a middle-aged man who received an inactivated influenza vaccine. Both conserved end residues are part of each CDR3. The D gene is left open where the match is weak. Clone size, where shown, is once, few, many, or a class for clones that have expanded.

CDR3 | DNA | D | V | size | J
CASSRRTGSSYNEQFF | TGTGCCAGCAGTAGACGGACAGGAAGCTCCTACAATGAGCAGTTCTTC | TRBD1 | TRBV6-1 | NA | TRBJ2-1
CSVEVRGSASYEQYF | TGCAGCGTTGAAGTCCGCGGGAGTGCCTCCTACGAGCAGTACTTC | TRBD2 | TRBV29-1 | many | TRBJ2-7
CASSLGMGSQPQHF | TGTGCCAGCAGCTTAGGTATGGGATCCCAGCCCCAGCATTTT | NA | TRBV7-9 | NA | TRBJ1-5
CASSFYGQEAGGYTF | TGTGCCAGCAGTTTCTACGGACAGGAAGCCGGGGGCTACACCTTC | TRBD1 | TRBV28 | few | TRBJ1-2
CASSKERQGVWYGYTF | TGTGCCAGCAGCAAAGAAAGACAGGGGGTGTGGTATGGCTACACCTTC | NA | TRBV21-1 | NA | TRBJ1-2
CSATQTRAEAFF | TGCAGTGCTACCCAGACGAGGGCTGAAGCTTTCTTT | NA | TRBV20-1 | NA | TRBJ1-1
CASSLLGLAGYEQYF | TGTGCCAGCAGTTTACTGGGACTAGCGGGTTACGAGCAGTACTTC | TRBD2 | TRBV28 | NA | TRBJ2-7
CSPGGTREAYNEQFF | TGCAGTCCAGGGGGAACGAGAGAGGCCTACAATGAGCAGTTCTTC | TRBD1 | TRBV20-1 | few | TRBJ2-1
CSALTGTYNEQFF | TGCAGCGCTCTGACAGGGACATACAATGAGCAGTTCTTC | TRBD1 | TRBV29-1 | many | TRBJ2-1
CASSPISGGDREDYGYTF | TGTGCCAGCAGCCCTATTTCTGGTGGTGACAGGGAAGACTATGGCTACACCTTC | TRBD1 | TRBV13 | many | TRBJ1-2
CAWSDLAEEETQYF | TGTGCCTGGAGTGACTTAGCGGAAGAAGAGACCCAGTACTTC | NA | TRBV30 | few | TRBJ2-5
CASSFFGGTEAFF | TGTGCCAGCAGTTTTTTTGGGGGCACTGAAGCTTTCTTT | NA | TRBV12-3/TRBV12-4 | few | TRBJ1-1
CASSPGGRPSPLHF | TGTGCCAGCAGCCCCGGTGGCAGGCCCTCACCCCTCCACTTT | NA | TRBV3-1 | many | TRBJ1-6
CASSQDPGGARSYTF | TGCGCCAGCAGCCAAGACCCAGGGGGCGCGAGGAGCTACACCTTC | TRBD1 | TRBV4-3 | few | TRBJ1-2
CASRMWGINEQYF | TGTGCCAGCAGGATGTGGGGTATAAACGAGCAGTACTTC | NA | TRBV2 | NA | TRBJ2-7
CASSLPGLYNEQFF | TGTGCCAGCAGCTTACCGGGACTTTACAATGAGCAGTTCTTC | NA | TRBV7-3 | few | TRBJ2-1
CASTPGTSGMVQYF | TGCGCCAGCACCCCCGGGACTAGCGGGATGGTCCAGTACTTC | TRBD2 | TRBV10-2 | many | TRBJ2-5
CASALATYNEQFF | TGCGCCAGCGCACTAGCGACCTACAATGAGCAGTTCTTC | TRBD2 | TRBV5-1 | many | TRBJ2-1
CASTSGLFSGNTIYF | TGTGCCAGCACCTCGGGCCTTTTCTCTGGAAACACCATATATTTT | NA | TRBV28 | NA | TRBJ1-3
CATGLAGGEETQYF | TGTGCCACGGGGCTAGCGGGGGGAGAAGAGACCCAGTACTTC | TRBD2 | TRBV24-1 | NA | TRBJ2-5
CASSLSQAVYGYTF | TGTGCCAGCAGCTTAAGTCAGGCAGTCTATGGCTACACCTTC | NA | TRBV7-2 | NA | TRBJ1-2
CASSLRQGSNTGELFF | TGCGCCAGCAGCCTCCGACAGGGCTCAAACACCGGGGAGCTGTTTTTT | TRBD1 | TRBV5-1 | many | TRBJ2-2
CASSSPQTGGGETQYF | TGCGCCAGCAGCTCACCACAAACAGGGGGCGGAGAGACCCAGTACTTC | TRBD1 | TRBV5-1 | few | TRBJ2-5
CASRSDGVNEQFF | TGTGCCAGCAGATCAGATGGCGTCAATGAGCAGTTCTTC | NA | TRBV6-2/TRBV6-3 | NA | TRBJ2-1
CSARGEAQYF | TGCAGTGCTAGAGGGGAGGCCCAGTACTTC | NA | TRBV20-1 | few | TRBJ2-5
CASSQEYRATEAFF | TGTGCCAGCAGCCAAGAGTACAGGGCGACTGAAGCTTTCTTT | NA | TRBV14 | NA | TRBJ1-1
CSVEDAGNTDTQYF | TGCAGCGTTGAAGATGCCGGAAACACAGATACGCAGTATTTT | NA | TRBV29-1 | few | TRBJ2-3
CASSQAAGATGELFF | TGTGCCAGCAGCCAAGCAGCGGGAGCCACCGGGGAGCTGTTTTTT | TRBD2 | TRBV4-2 | NA | TRBJ2-2
CASSEGPSADTQYF | TGTGCCAGCAGTGAAGGGCCGAGCGCAGATACGCAGTATTTT | NA | TRBV6-4 | few | TRBJ2-3
CSAQGGVGETQYF | TGCAGTGCTCAGGGGGGCGTGGGGGAGACCCAGTACTTC | NA | TRBV20-1 | many | TRBJ2-5
CSVTGTSGWDTQYF | TGCAGCGTAACCGGGACTAGCGGCTGGGATACGCAGTATTTT | TRBD2 | TRBV29-1 | many | TRBJ2-3
CASSLYGTNTDTQYF | TGTGCCAGCAGCTTATACGGGACTAACACAGATACGCAGTATTTT | TRBD2 | TRBV11-3 | few | TRBJ2-3
CASSLRRVNQLMNTEAFF | TGTGCCAGCAGCTTACGAAGGGTAAACCAACTAATGAACACTGAAGCTTTCTTT | NA | TRBV11-1 | many | TRBJ1-1
CASSQEQGNEQFF | TGTGCCAGCAGCCAAGAACAGGGCAATGAGCAGTTCTTC | NA | TRBV4-2 | many | TRBJ2-1
CASSPIQGGYGYTF | TGTGCCAGCAGCCCCATACAGGGTGGCTATGGCTACACCTTC | NA | TRBV3-1 | few | TRBJ1-2
CASSLLVGTAVLNEQFF | TGTGCCAGCAGCTTATTAGTCGGGACGGCCGTCCTTAATGAGCAGTTCTTC | NA | TRBV11-2 | many | TRBJ2-1
CASNNWPGQITDTQYF | TGCGCCAGCAATAACTGGCCGGGACAGATTACAGATACGCAGTATTTT | TRBD1 | TRBV5-1 | NA | TRBJ2-3
CASSYDGSGVGDTQYF | TGCGCCAGCAGCTACGATGGTAGCGGGGTAGGAGATACGCAGTATTTT | TRBD2 | TRBV5-1 | NA | TRBJ2-3
CASQIRGSDTQYF | TGTGCCAGCCAGATTCGGGGCTCAGATACGCAGTATTTT | NA | TRBV6-1 | few | TRBJ2-3
CASSFGTGSGEQYF | TGTGCCAGCAGTTTTGGGACAGGGTCAGGCGAGCAGTACTTC | TRBD1 | TRBV28 | few | TRBJ2-7
CASSLWAGSSYYGYTF | TGTGCCAGCAGTTTATGGGCGGGTTCGAGTTACTATGGCTACACCTTC | NA | TRBV27 | NA | TRBJ1-2
CSVLPGQGAYRYGYTF | TGCAGCGTTCTACCGGGACAGGGGGCTTACCGCTATGGCTACACCTTC | TRBD1 | TRBV29-1 | NA | TRBJ1-2
CASSLLGSSYEQYF | TGTGCCAGCAGTTTGTTGGGGAGCTCCTACGAGCAGTACTTC | NA | TRBV12-3/TRBV12-4 | many | TRBJ2-7